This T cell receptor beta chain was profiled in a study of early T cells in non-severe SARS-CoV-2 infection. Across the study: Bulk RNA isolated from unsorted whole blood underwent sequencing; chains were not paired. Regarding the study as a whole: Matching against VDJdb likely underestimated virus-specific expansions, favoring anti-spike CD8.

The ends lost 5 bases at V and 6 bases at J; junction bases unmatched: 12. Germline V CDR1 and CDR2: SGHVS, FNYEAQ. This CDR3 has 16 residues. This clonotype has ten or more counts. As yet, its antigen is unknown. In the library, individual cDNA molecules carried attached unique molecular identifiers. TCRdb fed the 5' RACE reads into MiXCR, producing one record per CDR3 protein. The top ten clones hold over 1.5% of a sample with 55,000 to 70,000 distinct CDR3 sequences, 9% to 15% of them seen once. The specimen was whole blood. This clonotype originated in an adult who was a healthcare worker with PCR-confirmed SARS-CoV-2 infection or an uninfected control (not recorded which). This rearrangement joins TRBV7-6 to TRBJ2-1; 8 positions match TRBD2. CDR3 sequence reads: CASSPSRGGAPNEQFF. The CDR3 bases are TGTGCCAGCAGCCCTAGTCGGGGGGGCGCTCCCAATGAGCAGTTCTTC.